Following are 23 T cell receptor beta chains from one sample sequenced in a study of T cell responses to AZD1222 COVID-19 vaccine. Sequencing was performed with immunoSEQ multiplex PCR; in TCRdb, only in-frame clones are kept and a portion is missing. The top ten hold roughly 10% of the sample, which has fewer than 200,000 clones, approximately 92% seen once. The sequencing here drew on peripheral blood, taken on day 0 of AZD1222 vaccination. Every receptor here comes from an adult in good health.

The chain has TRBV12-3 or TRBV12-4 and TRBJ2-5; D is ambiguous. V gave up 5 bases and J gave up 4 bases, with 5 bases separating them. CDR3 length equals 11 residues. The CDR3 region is CASSVRETQYF. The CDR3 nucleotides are TGTGCCAGCAGTGTGCGAGAGACCCAGTACTTC.

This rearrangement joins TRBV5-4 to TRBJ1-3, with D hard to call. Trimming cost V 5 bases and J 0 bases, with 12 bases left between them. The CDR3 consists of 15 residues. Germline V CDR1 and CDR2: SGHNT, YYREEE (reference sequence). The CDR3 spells CASSTPHISGNTIYF. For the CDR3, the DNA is TGTGCCAGCAGTACGCCCCATATCTCTGGAAACACCATATATTTT.

CDR3 sequence (DNA): TGTGCCAGCACCTCAGGGGCTGAATTGTTCAATGAGCAGTTCTTC. Translating it yields CASTSGAELFNEQFF. The V gene is TRBV5-8, the J gene TRBJ2-1, with TRBD1 as a possible D gene (6 bases). V was trimmed by 6 bases and J by 6 bases, leaving 19 bases between them. The CDR3 spans 15 residues. The germline V gene encodes CDR1 SGHTS and CDR2 YDEGEE.

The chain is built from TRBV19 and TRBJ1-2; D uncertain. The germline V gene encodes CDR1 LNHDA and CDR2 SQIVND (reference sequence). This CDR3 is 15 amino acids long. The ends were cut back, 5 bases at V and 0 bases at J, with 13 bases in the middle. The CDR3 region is CASSALPIANYGYTF. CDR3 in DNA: TGTGCCAGTAGTGCCCTACCGATAGCTAACTATGGCTACACCTTC.

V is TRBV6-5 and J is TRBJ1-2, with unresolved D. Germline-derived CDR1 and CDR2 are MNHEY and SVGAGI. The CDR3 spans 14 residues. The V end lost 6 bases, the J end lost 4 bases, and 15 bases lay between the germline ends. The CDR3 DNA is TGTGCCAGCAGCAGACTTGGGGTGGGCTATGGCTACACCTTC. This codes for CASSRLGVGYGYTF.

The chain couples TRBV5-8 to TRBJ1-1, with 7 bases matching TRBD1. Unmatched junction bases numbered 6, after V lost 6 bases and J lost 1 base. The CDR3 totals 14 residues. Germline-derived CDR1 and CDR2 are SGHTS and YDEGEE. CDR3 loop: CASTPGQTNTEAFF. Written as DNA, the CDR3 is TGTGCCAGCACCCCGGGACAGACGAACACTGAAGCTTTCTTT.

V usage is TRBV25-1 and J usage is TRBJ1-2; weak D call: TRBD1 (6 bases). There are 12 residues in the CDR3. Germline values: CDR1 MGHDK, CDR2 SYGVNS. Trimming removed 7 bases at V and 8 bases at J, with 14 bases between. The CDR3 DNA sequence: TGTGCCAGCACCCAAGGGGGAGTCGGCTACACCTTC. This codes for CASTQGGVGYTF.

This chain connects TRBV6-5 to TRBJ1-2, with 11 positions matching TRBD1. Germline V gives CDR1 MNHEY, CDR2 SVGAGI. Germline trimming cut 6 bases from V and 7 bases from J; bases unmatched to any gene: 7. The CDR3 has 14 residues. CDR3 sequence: CASREGQGVGGYTF. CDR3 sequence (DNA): TGTGCCAGCAGGGAGGGACAGGGGGTTGGTGGCTACACCTTC.

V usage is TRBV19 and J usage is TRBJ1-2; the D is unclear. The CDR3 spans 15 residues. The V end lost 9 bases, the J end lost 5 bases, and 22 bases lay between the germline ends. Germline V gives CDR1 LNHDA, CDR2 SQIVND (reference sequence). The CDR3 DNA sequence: TGTGCCAGCAACACCGACTTCGGGCCTATTTATGGCTACACCTTC. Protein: CASNTDFGPIYGYTF.

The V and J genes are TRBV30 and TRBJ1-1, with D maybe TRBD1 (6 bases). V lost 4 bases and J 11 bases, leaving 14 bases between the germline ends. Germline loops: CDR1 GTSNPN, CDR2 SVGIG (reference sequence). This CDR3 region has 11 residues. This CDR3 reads CAWTNRAKAFF. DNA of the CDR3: TGTGCCTGGACCAACAGGGCTAAGGCTTTCTTT.

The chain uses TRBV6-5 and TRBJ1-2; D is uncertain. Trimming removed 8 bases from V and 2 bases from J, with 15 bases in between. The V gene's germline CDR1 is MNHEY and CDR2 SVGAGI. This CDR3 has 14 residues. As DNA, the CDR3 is TGTGCCAGCTTCCGAGAAGCCGCCAACTATGGCTACACCTTC. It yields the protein CASFREAANYGYTF.

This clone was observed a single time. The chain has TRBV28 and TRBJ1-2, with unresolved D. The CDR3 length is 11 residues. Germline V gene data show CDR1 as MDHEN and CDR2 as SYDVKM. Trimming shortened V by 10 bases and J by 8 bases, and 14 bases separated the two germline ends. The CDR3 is CATLETWGYTF. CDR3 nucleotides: TGTGCCACCCTGGAAACCTGGGGCTACACCTTC.

The CDR3 coding sequence is TGTGCCAGCAGCCAAGGGGGGAGACAGGGGGCTGGAGATACGCAGTATTTT. Protein sequence: CASSQGGRQGAGDTQYF. The V call is TRBV4-2, the J call TRBJ2-3, with 10 bases that match TRBD1. J was trimmed by 5 bases and V by 1 base; bases with no gene match: 9. This CDR3 comprises 17 residues. The germline V gene encodes CDR1 LGHNA and CDR2 YNFKEQ.

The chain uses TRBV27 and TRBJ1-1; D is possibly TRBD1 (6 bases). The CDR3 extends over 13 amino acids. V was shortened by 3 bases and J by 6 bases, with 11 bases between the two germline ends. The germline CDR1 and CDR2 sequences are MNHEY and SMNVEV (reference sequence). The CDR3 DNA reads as TGTGCCAGCAGTTTTGGCCAGGGGTCTGAAGCTTTCTTT. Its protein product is CASSFGQGSEAFF.

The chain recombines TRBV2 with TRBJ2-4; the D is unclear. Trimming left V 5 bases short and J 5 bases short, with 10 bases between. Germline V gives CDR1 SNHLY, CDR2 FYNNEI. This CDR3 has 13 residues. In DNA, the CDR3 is TGTGCCAGCAGTCCCATACCAGAAAACATTCAGTACTTC. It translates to CASSPIPENIQYF. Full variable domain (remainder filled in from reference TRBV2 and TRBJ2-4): EPEVTQTPSHQVTQMGQEVILRCVPISNHLYFYWYRQILGQKVEFLVSFYNNEISEKSEIFDDQFSVERPDGSNFTLKIRSTKLEDSAMYFCASSPIPENIQYFGAGTRLSVL.

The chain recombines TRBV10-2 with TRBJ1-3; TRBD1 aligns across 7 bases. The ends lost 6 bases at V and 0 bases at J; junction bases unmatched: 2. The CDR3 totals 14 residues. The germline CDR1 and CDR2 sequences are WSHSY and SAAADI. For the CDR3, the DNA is TGCGCCAGCAGGGGGACAGTCTCTGGAAACACCATATATTTT. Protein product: CASRGTVSGNTIYF.

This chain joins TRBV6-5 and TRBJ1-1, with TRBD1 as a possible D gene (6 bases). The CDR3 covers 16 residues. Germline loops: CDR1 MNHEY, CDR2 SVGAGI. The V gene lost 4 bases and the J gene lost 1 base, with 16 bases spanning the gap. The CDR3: CASSFPPLDRNTEAFF. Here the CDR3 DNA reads TGTGCCAGCAGTTTCCCCCCGTTGGACAGGAACACTGAAGCTTTCTTT.

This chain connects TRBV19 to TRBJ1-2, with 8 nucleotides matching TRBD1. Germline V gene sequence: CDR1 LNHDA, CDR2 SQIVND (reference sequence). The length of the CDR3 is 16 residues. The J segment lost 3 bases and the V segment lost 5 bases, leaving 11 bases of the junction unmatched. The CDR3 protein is CASSQRKETGDYGYTF. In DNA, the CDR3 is TGTGCCAGTAGTCAGAGGAAGGAGACAGGGGACTATGGCTACACCTTC.

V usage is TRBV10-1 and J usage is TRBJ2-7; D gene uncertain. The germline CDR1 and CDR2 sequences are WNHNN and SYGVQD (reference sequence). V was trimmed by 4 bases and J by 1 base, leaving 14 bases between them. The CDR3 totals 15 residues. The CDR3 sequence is CASSAALGGSYEQYF. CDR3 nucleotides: TGCGCCAGCAGTGCCGCCCTAGGTGGATCCTACGAGCAGTACTTC.

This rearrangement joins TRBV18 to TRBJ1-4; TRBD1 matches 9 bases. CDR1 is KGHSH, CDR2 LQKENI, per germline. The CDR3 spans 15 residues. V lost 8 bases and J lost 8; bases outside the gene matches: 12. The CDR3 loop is CASRQRQGEREKLFF. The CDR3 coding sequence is TGTGCCAGCCGCCAGAGACAGGGGGAGCGGGAAAAACTGTTTTTT.

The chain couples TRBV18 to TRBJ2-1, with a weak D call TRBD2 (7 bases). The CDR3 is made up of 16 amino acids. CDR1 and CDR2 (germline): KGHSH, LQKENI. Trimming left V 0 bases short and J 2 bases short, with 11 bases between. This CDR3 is CASSPPPGGTYNEQFF. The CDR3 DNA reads TGTGCCAGCTCACCACCGCCGGGGGGCACCTACAATGAGCAGTTCTTC.

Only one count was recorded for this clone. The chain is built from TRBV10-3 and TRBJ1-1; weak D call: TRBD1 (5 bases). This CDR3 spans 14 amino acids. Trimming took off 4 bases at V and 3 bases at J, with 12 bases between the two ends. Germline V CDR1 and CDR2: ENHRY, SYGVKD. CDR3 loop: CAISGEGWDTEAFF. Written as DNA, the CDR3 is TGTGCCATCAGTGGCGAGGGGTGGGACACTGAAGCTTTCTTT.

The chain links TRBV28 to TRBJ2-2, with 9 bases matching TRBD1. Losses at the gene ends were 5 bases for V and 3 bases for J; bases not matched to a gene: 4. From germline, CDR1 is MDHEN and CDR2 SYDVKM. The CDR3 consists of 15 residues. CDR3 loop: CASSVRDRDTGELFF. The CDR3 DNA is TGTGCCAGCAGTGTCCGGGACAGGGACACCGGGGAGCTGTTTTTT.